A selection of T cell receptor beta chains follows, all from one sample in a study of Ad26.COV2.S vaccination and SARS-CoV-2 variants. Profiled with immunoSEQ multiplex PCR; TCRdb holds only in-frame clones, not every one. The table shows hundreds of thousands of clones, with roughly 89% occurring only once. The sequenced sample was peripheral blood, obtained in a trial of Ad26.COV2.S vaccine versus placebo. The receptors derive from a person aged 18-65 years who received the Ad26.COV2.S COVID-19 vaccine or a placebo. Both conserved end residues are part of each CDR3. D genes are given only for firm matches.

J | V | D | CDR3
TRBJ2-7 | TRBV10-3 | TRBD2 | CAIGGTSGNYEQYF
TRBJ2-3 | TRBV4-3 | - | CASSQDWALGTDTQYF
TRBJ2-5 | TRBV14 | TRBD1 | CASSRRQGVQETQYF
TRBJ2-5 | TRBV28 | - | CASTPPTGYQETQYF
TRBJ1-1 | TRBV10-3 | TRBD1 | CATSTDRGEDTEAFF
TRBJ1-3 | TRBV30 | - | CAWSSRTGLSGNTIYF
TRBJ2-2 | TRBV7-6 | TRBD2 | CASSLVGRLAGGTGELFF
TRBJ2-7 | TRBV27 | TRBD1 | CASSFHGTAEQYF
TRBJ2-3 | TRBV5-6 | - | CASSLTGTTQYF
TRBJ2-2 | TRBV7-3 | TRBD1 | CASSLGTGTSGELFF
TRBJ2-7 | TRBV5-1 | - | CASSLRASREQYF
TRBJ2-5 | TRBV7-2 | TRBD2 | CASGGDGRREGETQYF
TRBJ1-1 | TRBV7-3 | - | CASSLDRQSEAFF
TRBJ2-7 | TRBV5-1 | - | CASSLRTAYEQYF
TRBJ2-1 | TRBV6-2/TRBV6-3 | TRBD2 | CASSYSSGSSYNEQFF
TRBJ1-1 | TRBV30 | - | CAWAAMGGTEAFF
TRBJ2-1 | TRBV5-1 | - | CASSPRGGSSGEQFF
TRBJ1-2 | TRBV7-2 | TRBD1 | CASSSSGTGEVYGYTF
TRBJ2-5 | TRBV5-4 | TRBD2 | CASSSQRGDTQETQYF
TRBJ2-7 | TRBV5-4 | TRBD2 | CASSLARTSGVYEQYF
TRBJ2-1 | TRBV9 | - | CASSVAPPRGNEQFF
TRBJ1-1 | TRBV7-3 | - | CASSFSDGNTEAFF
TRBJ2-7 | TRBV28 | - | CASSRPTFPRQYF
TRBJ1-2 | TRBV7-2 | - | CASSPMAYSYGYTF
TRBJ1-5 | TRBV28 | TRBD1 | CASSSGGQISNQPQHF